The T cell receptor (beta chain) under discussion was sequenced for a study of OX40 agonist ivuxolimab in advanced cancers. Comments on this clone: The antigen is unknown.

This table comes from immunoSEQ multiplex PCR, and its TCRdb copy is limited to in-frame clones, with some not included. The data show 130,000 or so clones, with about 93% seen just once and 0.9% to 1.2% held by the top ten. Individuals having autoimmune disease history or systemic immunosuppression were not enrolled. This CDR3 has 16 residues. CDR1 and CDR2 (germline): LGHNA, YSLEER. Trimming took 1 base from V and 2 from J, leaving 14 bases between them. General study points: Researchers did not establish what antigens the expanded peripheral T cells target. There was clonal expansion of CD4+ and CD8+ blood T cells by week 6 at 0.1 to 3.0 mg/kg. Relative to CD4+, CD8+ T cells held more expanded clones on average.

This rearrangement joins TRBV4-3 to TRBJ2-5; D may be TRBD2 (6 bases). The receptor was derived from an adult with an advanced solid tumor such as melanoma, head and neck, liver or kidney cancer. The sequenced sample was CD4+ or CD8+ T cells sorted from blood, obtained in a trial of the OX40 agonist ivuxolimab. The CDR3 loop is CASSQVGLAIQETQYF. The CDR3 DNA reads as TGCGCCAGCAGCCAAGTAGGGCTAGCGATTCAAGAGACCCAGTACTTC.